These T cell receptor beta chains were read from a single sample in a study of blood T cell repertoires in COVID-19. The repertoire was sequenced with immunoSEQ multiplex PCR; TCRdb's copy has only in-frame clones and lacks some. Of around 25,000 clones in the sample, about 90% were seen once. Sequencing was carried out using peripheral blood. Receptors were obtained from a woman aged 55 to 70 with active COVID-19. CDR3s include the opening cysteine and the closing phenylalanine or tryptophan. Fields, in order: J gene, V gene, D gene, CDR3 protein. D genes are given only for firm matches.

>TRBJ2-3|TRBV5-1|.
CASSLDRRGTDTQYF
>TRBJ2-5|TRBV5-1|TRBD2
CASSLVPSGDQETQYF
>TRBJ2-1|TRBV19|.
CASSIDHRDEQFF
>TRBJ1-6|TRBV6-6|.
CASSYWGVHSPLHF
>TRBJ2-5|TRBV10-3|.
CAISDQAKETQYF
>TRBJ2-1|TRBV7-3|.
CASSPQPGTEQFF
>TRBJ2-1|TRBV5-1|TRBD1
CASSHRDRGLNEQFF
>TRBJ1-1|TRBV4-1|TRBD1
CASSLTGGTEAFF
>TRBJ2-5|TRBV2|TRBD1
CASTAETGGQTQYF
>TRBJ1-1|TRBV28|.
CASSSLGGSNTEAFF
>TRBJ1-1|TRBV19|TRBD1
CASSISGDRLNTEAFF
>TRBJ2-2|TRBV7-9|TRBD2
CASSLVAGDTGELFF
>TRBJ1-2|TRBV30|TRBD1
CAWSVRGTGWGYTF
>TRBJ1-4|TRBV5-4|TRBD1
CASTRQGINEKLFF
>TRBJ2-5|TRBV18|.
CASSPVGGTLETQYF
>TRBJ1-3|TRBV11-2|.
CASSLAHGNTIYF
>TRBJ2-5|TRBV12-3/TRBV12-4|.
CASSFRRRETQYF